A single sample is the source of the 30 T cell receptor beta chains below, sequenced in a study of Graves' ophthalmopathy and Graves' hyperthyroidism listed by TCRdb under 2018. The sample was run on an Illumina HiSeq 2000. For repertoire sequencing, TCR beta CDR3 regions were amplified from RNA transcripts. The first round of RT-PCR was done with HTBI primers and the Qiagen OneStep RT-PCR kit, and was followed by a second round of multiplex PCR, then size selection and purification. The public reads were reprocessed in TCRdb via fastp at Q25 and MiXCR, keeping in-frame beta chains. CDR3 protein duplicates are merged, each entry listing the most common genes and DNA. Recorded for this sample are about 700,000 distinct CDR3 sequences; about two fifths of them occurred a single time. Over 2.5% of the sample goes to the ten largest clones. Specimen: peripheral blood. These receptors all stem from an adult man with Graves' ophthalmopathy.

Comments on this clonotype: Compared with germline, one end of the junction differs, possibly owing to a read error. The chain has TRBV4-2 and TRBJ1-2; no clear D gene. Germline V gene sequence: CDR1 LGHNA, CDR2 YNFKEQ. CDR3 length equals 14 residues. CDR3 sequence reads: CASNQARSNYGYTF. The CDR3, as DNA: TGTGCCAGCAACCAAGCCAGGAGTAACTATGGCTACACCTTC.

In its sample, this clonotype was seen many times. The chain employs TRBV15 and TRBJ2-7; TRBD1 agrees at 10 bases. This CDR3 region has 16 residues. The V gene's germline CDR1 is LNHNV and CDR2 YYDKDF (reference sequence). Germline trimming cut 0 bases from V and 4 bases from J; bases unmatched to any gene: 6. The CDR3 sequence: CATSRDDLDRGYEQYF. As DNA, the CDR3 is TGTGCCACCAGCAGAGATGATTTGGACAGGGGGTACGAGCAGTACTTC.

Of note for this clonotype: An end of the junction differs from the germline gene, which may be a read error. The chain links TRBV29-1 to TRBJ2-6, with D unresolved. Germline-derived CDR1 and CDR2 are SQVTM and ANQGSEA. The length of the CDR3 is 11 residues. The CDR3 spells CSVEAMNTEAF. In DNA form, the CDR3 reads TGCAGCGTTGAGGCCATGAACACTGAAGCTTTC.

A few counts support this clonotype. The chain combines TRBV6-6 with TRBJ1-2; D perhaps matches TRBD1 (6 bases). The CDR3 has 15 residues. Per the germline V gene, CDR1 is MNHNY and CDR2 is SVGAGI (reference sequence). The V gene lost 2 bases and the J gene lost 4 bases, with 14 bases spanning the gap. CDR3 residues: CASSYGTTEGYGYTF. The CDR3 DNA reads as TGTGCCAGCAGTTACGGGACAACAGAGGGCTATGGCTACACCTTC.

The chain recombines TRBV6-5 with TRBJ2-5, with D possibly TRBD2 on 6 matching bases. The germline V gene has CDR1 MNHEY and CDR2 SVGAGI. Trimming left V 2 bases short and J 4 bases short, with 14 bases between. The CDR3 runs to 15 residues. The DNA of the CDR3 is TGTGCCAGCAGTTACGGGGGGAGTTGGTTAGAGACCCAGTACTTC. Translation: CASSYGGSWLETQYF.

Regarding this clonotype: This may stem from a read error, because a much larger clone lies one nucleotide away. This CDR3 is missing its conserved last phenylalanine or tryptophan, likely due to a read error. The J gene is TRBJ1-1, the V gene TRBV12-3 or TRBV12-4; D remains unclear. CDR3 size: 14 residues. With 0 bases removed from V and 0 bases from J, the gap between germline ends came to 5 bases. Written as DNA, the CDR3 is TGTGCCAGCAGTTTAGCTCCGATGAACACTGAAGCTTTCATT. Translating gives CASSLAPMNTEAFI.

This clonotype occurred many times. The genes are TRBV15 and TRBJ2-6; D uncertain. Per germline, CDR1 LNHNV and CDR2 YYDKDF (reference sequence). Trimming took off 4 bases at V and 2 bases at J, with 12 bases between the two ends. The CDR3 runs 16 residues. The CDR3 is CATSTDSPPGANVLTF. The CDR3 DNA is TGTGCCACCAGCACAGACTCCCCACCTGGGGCCAACGTCCTGACTTTC.

In this sample, this clonotype turned up many times. J is TRBJ2-3 and V is TRBV29-1; D gene unclear. From germline, CDR1 is SQVTM and CDR2 ANQGSEA. The ends were cut back, 7 bases at V and 2 bases at J, with 10 bases in the middle. The CDR3 contains 12 residues. The CDR3 DNA sequence: TGCAGCGCTTTGGCCGACACAGATACGCAGTATTTT. Its protein is CSALADTDTQYF.

With regard to this clonotype: Since a much larger clone is just one base distant, this may be a read error. The V call is TRBV11-2, the J call TRBJ1-1, with TRBD1 matching 8 bases. The CDR3 sequence is 13 residues long. Germline CDR1 and CDR2: SGHAT and FQNNGV. In DNA form, the CDR3 reads TGTGCCAGCAGCCCAGGGGGCAATCGCGAAGCTGTCTTT. Amino acid sequence: CASSPGGNREAVF.

This clonotype was counted at least ten times. V is TRBV7-8 and J is TRBJ1-1; D remains ambiguous. V was pared by 0 bases and J by 5 bases, with 7 bases between. Germline CDR1 SGHVS, CDR2 FQNEAQ. This CDR3 comprises 13 residues. The CDR3 nucleotides read TGTGCCAGCAGCTTAGCGACGGGGACTGAAGCTTTCTTT. This sequence encodes CASSLATGTEAFF.

This clonotype was observed many times. The junction shows a germline mismatch at one end, possibly a read error. The V call is TRBV2, the J call TRBJ2-5; unclear D gene. The CDR3 is 10 residues long. CDR1 and CDR2 from the germline V gene are SNHLY and FYNNEI. The CDR3 nucleotides are TGTGCCAGTAGTGGTGAGACCCAGTACTTC. This codes for CASSGETQYF.

The chain carries TRBV25-1 and TRBJ1-5, with 10 bases identical to TRBD1. CDR3 length: 13 residues. Germline assignment: CDR1 MGHDK and CDR2 SYGVNS. After removal of 7 bases from V and 7 bases from J, the junction contained 4 bases not matched to a gene. DNA for the CDR3: TGTGCCAGCACCGGGACAGGGGAGCAGCCCCAGCATTTT. It codes for CASTGTGEQPQHF.

The chain recombines TRBV10-3 with TRBJ2-5; TRBD2 agrees at 11 bases. This CDR3 has 17 amino acids. Trimming cost V 2 bases and J 1 base; bases outside gene matches: 6. The germline gives CDR1 ENHRY, CDR2 SYGVKD. CDR3 region: CAISEGLAGGGQETQYF. DNA of the CDR3: TGTGCCATCAGTGAGGGCCTAGCGGGGGGCGGCCAAGAGACCCAGTACTTC.

There are many counts of this clonotype. The chain uses TRBV29-1 and TRBJ2-7; D remains unclear. V lost 0 bases to trimming and J lost 4 bases, with 4 bases between them. Germline CDR1 is SQVTM and CDR2 is ANQGSEA. This CDR3 contains 11 residues. The CDR3 here is CSVEEGYEQYF. Here the CDR3 DNA reads TGCAGCGTTGAAGAGGGGTACGAGCAGTACTTC.

For the CDR3, the DNA is TGTGCCACCAGCAGGAGGGGGCTGGCGGTCGAGCATTTT. Translation: CATSRRGLAVEHF. The chain is built from TRBV15 and TRBJ1-5, with TRBD1 matching over 7 bases. The germline V gene encodes CDR1 LNHNV and CDR2 YYDKDF (reference sequence). The CDR3 loop spans 13 amino acids. Trimming took 3 bases from V and 14 from J; bases not matched to a gene: 10.

Remarks on this clonotype: This may stem from a read error, because a much larger clone lies one nucleotide away. This chain joins TRBV4-3 and TRBJ1-1; TRBD1 might be the D (6 bases). Germline V gene sequence: CDR1 LGHNA, CDR2 YSLEER. V was shortened by 5 bases and J by 3 bases, with 13 bases between the two germline ends. The CDR3 is 14 amino acids. Here the CDR3 DNA reads TGCGCCAGCAGCACGGGACAAGTGTACACTGAAGCTTTCTTT. This gives the protein CASSTGQVYTEAFF.

This clonotype was found many times. V is TRBV19 and J is TRBJ1-5; unclear D gene. The V end lost 5 bases, the J end lost 0 bases, and 5 bases lay between the germline ends. CDR3 size: 13 residues. Germline lookup yields CDR1 LNHDA and CDR2 SQIVND (reference sequence). The CDR3 loop reads CASSAYSNQPQHF. Written as DNA, the CDR3 is TGTGCCAGTAGTGCCTATAGCAATCAGCCCCAGCATTTT.

The rearrangement joins TRBV4-2 to TRBJ1-1; D remains unclear. Germline assignment: CDR1 LGHNA and CDR2 YNFKEQ. Between the trimmed V and J ends, which lost 0 bases and 4 bases, there was a span of 18 bases. The length of the CDR3 is 17 residues. As DNA, the CDR3 is TGTGCCAGCAGCCAAGATAACGGATTTTGGAGATCCACTGAAGCTTTCTTT. Amino acid sequence: CASSQDNGFWRSTEAFF.

In this sample, this clonotype turned up many times. This chain joins TRBV20-1 and TRBJ1-4; no clear D. CDR1 and CDR2 (germline): DFQATT, SNEGSKA (reference sequence). Trimming took off 4 bases at V and 11 bases at J, with 17 bases between the two ends. This CDR3 is 13 amino acids long. This CDR3 is CSAKVVQTEKLFF. The CDR3 coding sequence is TGCAGTGCTAAGGTCGTCCAGACGGAGAAACTGTTTTTT.

This chain joins TRBV7-2 and TRBJ2-7, with TRBD2 matching 8 bases. Germline-derived CDR1 and CDR2 are SGHTA and FQGNSA. The CDR3 is 14 residues long. V shed 11 bases, J shed 6 bases, and the junction held 15 bases outside the gene matches. The CDR3 nucleotides are TGTGCCTGGGAACCCGGACTAGCAGAGGGCGAGCAGTACTTC. This codes for CAWEPGLAEGEQYF.

The chain has TRBV5-1 and TRBJ2-5, with D perhaps given as TRBD1 or TRBD2 (6 bases each). Germline CDR1 and CDR2: SGHRS and YFSETQ. V was clipped by 0 bases and J by 5 bases, with 11 bases between them. The CDR3 is 14 amino acids. The CDR3 bases are TGCGCCAGCAGCTTGGGACAGGACTACGAGACCCAGTACTTC. Its translation: CASSLGQDYETQYF.

V gene TRBV7-3 combines with J gene TRBJ1-6, with D possibly TRBD1 on 6 matching bases. Trimming stripped 7 bases from V and 6 bases from J, with 13 bases between. CDR1 is SGHTA and CDR2 is FQGTGA in the germline V gene. The CDR3 is made up of 14 amino acids. CDR3 DNA: TGTGCCAGCAACTCGGGACAAATTAATTCACCCCTCCACTTT. Its translation is CASNSGQINSPLHF.

The table lists this clonotype with many counts. V usage is TRBV29-1 and J usage is TRBJ1-4; weak D call: TRBD1 (5 bases). V dropped 4 bases and J dropped 6 bases, with 21 bases sitting between them. The germline CDR1 and CDR2 sequences are SQVTM and ANQGSEA. The CDR3 length is 16 residues. CDR3 loop: CSVGEGANRLHEKLFF. In DNA, the CDR3 is TGCAGCGTTGGTGAAGGGGCGAATAGGCTACATGAAAAACTGTTTTTT.

This clonotype was counted at least ten times. This chain joins TRBV20-1 and TRBJ1-5, with a possible D match to TRBD1 (5 bases). The germline gives CDR1 DFQATT, CDR2 SNEGSKA (reference sequence). Trimming cost V 3 bases and J 0 bases, with 12 bases left between them. This CDR3 has 15 amino acids. CDR3 coding DNA: TGCAGTGCTAGGGAACAGGACAATAGCAATCAGCCCCAGCATTTT. Translation: CSAREQDNSNQPQHF.

Many counts were recorded for this clonotype. The chain has TRBV7-2 and TRBJ1-1, with D uncertain. This CDR3 spans 14 amino acids. Germline V lookup: CDR1 SGHTA, CDR2 FQGNSA. V dropped 3 bases and J dropped 4 bases, with 12 bases sitting between them. This CDR3 is CASSFPIEGTEAFF. The CDR3 DNA reads TGTGCCAGCAGCTTTCCAATAGAGGGCACTGAAGCTTTCTTT.

The gene calls are TRBV19 and TRBJ1-2, with no clear D. This CDR3 contains 16 residues. V lost 4 bases to trimming and J lost 4 bases, with 19 bases between them. In germline, CDR1 is LNHDA, CDR2 SQIVND (reference sequence). The CDR3: CASSRTSGSFGYGYTF. In DNA, the CDR3 is TGTGCCAGTAGTAGGACTAGCGGGAGTTTCGGCTATGGCTACACCTTC. Combining the CDR3 with reference TRBV19 and TRBJ1-2 gives the whole variable domain DGGITQSPKYLFRKEGQNVTLSCEQNLNHDAMYWYRQDPGQGLRLIYYSQIVNDFQKGDIAEGYSVSREKKESFPLTVTSAQKNPTAFYLCASSRTSGSFGYGYTFGSGTRLTVV.

The table lists this clonotype with a few counts. The chain joins TRBV7-9 to TRBJ1-1, with no clear D. The CDR3 runs to 13 residues. Germline CDR1 reads SEHNR; CDR2 reads FQNEAQ (reference sequence). Between the trimmed V and J ends, which lost 6 bases and 3 bases, there was a span of 11 bases. DNA of the CDR3: TGTGCCAGCAGATCAACCCCGGACACTGAAGCTTTCTTT. This gives the protein CASRSTPDTEAFF.

This clonotype has more than one count but fewer than ten. The rearrangement uses TRBV4-2 and TRBJ1-1; D is ambiguous. Germline V gene lookup returns CDR1 LGHNA and CDR2 YNFKEQ. This CDR3 comprises 13 residues. V lost 1 base and J 6 bases, leaving 9 bases between the germline ends. In DNA, the CDR3 is TGTGCCAGCAGCCAAGTTCTTACGGCTGAAGCTTTCTTT. The encoded protein is CASSQVLTAEAFF.

In its sample, this clonotype was seen many times. The V and J genes are TRBV25-1 and TRBJ2-7; 11 bases agree with TRBD2. The CDR3 totals 16 residues. Per the germline V gene, CDR1 is MGHDK and CDR2 is SYGVNS. Trimming took 4 bases from V and 4 from J; bases not matched to a gene: 9. The CDR3 spells CASSVLLAGDGYEQYF. The DNA for the CDR3 is TGTGCCAGCAGTGTTTTACTAGCGGGAGACGGGTACGAGCAGTACTTC.

This chain links TRBV5-1 with TRBJ2-7; TRBD2 matches at 11 bases. V shed 1 base and J 0 bases; nucleotides not matched to a gene: 3. The CDR3 contains 16 residues. CDR1 and CDR2 from the germline V gene are SGHRS and YFSETQ. The CDR3 reads CASSLSLAGGSYEQYF. The CDR3 bases are TGCGCCAGCAGCTTGAGTCTAGCGGGGGGCTCCTACGAGCAGTACTTC.